The 30 T cell receptor beta chains below come from one sample, sequenced in a study of cytomegalovirus exposure and HLA in healthy donors. 60 Vbeta and 13 Jbeta primers were used in PCR. Clones were sequenced by immunoSEQ multiplex PCR, and TCRdb holds only the in-frame ones, with some missing. This sample's clone table lists 35,000 to 45,000 clones. The specimen sequenced was PBMCs. These receptors all stem from a male donor in good health and CMV-seronegative.

The chain recombines TRBV28 with TRBJ2-5; 8 bases are a match to TRBD2. The CDR3 totals 13 residues. Trimming cost V 6 bases and J 5 bases; bases outside gene matches: 5. From germline, CDR1 is MDHEN and CDR2 SYDVKM. CDR3 loop: CASRPSGGETQYF. CDR3 nucleotide sequence: TGTGCCAGCAGGCCTTCGGGGGGGGAGACCCAGTACTTC.

The CDR3 bases are TGTGCCAGCAGTGAAGAGGAGGGGGCCTCCTACGAGCAGTACTTC. Amino acids: CASSEEEGASYEQYF. The V call is TRBV6-1, the J call TRBJ2-7; D perhaps matches TRBD1 (7 bases). Per germline, CDR1 MNHNS and CDR2 SASEGT. Trimming stripped 1 base from V and 0 bases from J, with 10 bases between. The CDR3 has 15 amino acids.

Note on this clone: The junction differs from germline at one of its ends, possibly a read error. The V call is TRBV7-7, the J call TRBJ2-7; 10 bases are a match to TRBD1. Germline lookup yields CDR1 SSHAT and CDR2 FNYEAQ (reference sequence). The length of the CDR3 is 16 residues. For the CDR3, the DNA is TGTGCTAGCAGCTCACCGGGACAGGGGACCCCCTACGAGCAGTACTTC. Translated, it gives CASSSPGQGTPYEQYF.

CDR3 DNA: TGTGCCAGCCCAAAACCGGGGAGCTCCTACGAGCAGTACTTC. This sequence encodes CASPKPGSSYEQYF. The V gene is TRBV2, the J gene TRBJ2-7, with D perhaps matching TRBD2 (5 bases). Germline assignment: CDR1 SNHLY and CDR2 FYNNEI. CDR3 length: 14 amino acids. Trimming cost V 8 bases and J 0 bases, with 14 bases left between them.

This chain uses TRBV11-1 with TRBJ2-7; TRBD2 matches at 7 bases. With 2 bases clipped from V and 3 bases from J, the junction kept 4 bases outside the gene matches. There are 14 residues in the CDR3. The germline V gene encodes CDR1 SGHAT and CDR2 FQDESV (reference sequence). CDR3 loop: CASSLSAGNYEQYF. In DNA, the CDR3 is TGTGCCAGCAGCTTATCAGCGGGGAACTACGAGCAGTACTTC.

V gene TRBV7-9 combines with J gene TRBJ2-1, with TRBD2 matching over 10 bases. From germline, CDR1 is SEHNR and CDR2 FQNEAQ (reference sequence). The V gene end was trimmed by 3 bases and the J gene end by 10 bases; junction bases not matched to a gene: 6. This CDR3 has 14 residues. The CDR3: CASSLTNSGREQFF. CDR3 coding DNA: TGTGCCAGCAGCTTGACCAATAGCGGGAGGGAGCAGTTCTTC.

The chain carries TRBV7-8 and TRBJ2-7; 7 nucleotides line up with TRBD2. From germline, CDR1 is SGHVS and CDR2 FQNEAQ. The CDR3 sequence is 12 residues long. The CDR3, as DNA: TGTGCCAGCAGCCCCACCCCCGGGAGGCTCTCGGTC. Residues: CASSPTPGRLSV.

V gene TRBV2 combines with J gene TRBJ2-7; D possibly corresponds to TRBD1 (5 bases). Trimming removed 7 bases at V and 0 bases at J, with 13 bases between. Germline lookup yields CDR1 SNHLY and CDR2 FYNNEI. The CDR3 covers 14 residues. The CDR3 DNA follows: TGTGCCAGCACCGTGGGGCGCAACTCCTACGAGCAGTACTTC. Protein: CASTVGRNSYEQYF.

The chain carries TRBV29-1 and TRBJ1-2; 8 bases are shared with TRBD1. The CDR3 length is 13 residues. Unmatched junction bases numbered 9, after V lost 5 bases and J lost 7 bases. From germline, CDR1 is SQVTM and CDR2 ANQGSEA. The CDR3 protein is CSVKNRGLGGYTF. Written as DNA, the CDR3 is TGCAGCGTTAAGAACAGGGGGTTAGGTGGCTACACCTTC.

The chain combines TRBV15 with TRBJ1-2; D is uncertain. The CDR3 has 15 residues. V dropped 0 bases and J dropped 3 bases, with 11 bases sitting between them. The germline V gene encodes CDR1 LNHNV and CDR2 YYDKDF (reference sequence). CDR3 DNA sequence: TGTGCCACCAGCAGAGAAGGAACAGCTCACTATGGCTACACCTTC. This gives the protein CATSREGTAHYGYTF.

The J gene is TRBJ2-1, the V gene TRBV29-1, with 11 nucleotides matching TRBD2. The CDR3 contains 15 residues. After removal of 6 bases from V and 6 bases from J, the junction contained 10 bases not matched to a gene. Germline CDR1 is SQVTM and CDR2 is ANQGSEA. This CDR3 is CSVTQLAGAPNEQFF. In DNA, the CDR3 is TGCAGCGTAACCCAACTAGCGGGGGCCCCCAATGAGCAGTTCTTC.

The rearrangement uses TRBV10-3 and TRBJ2-1; 9 bases are a match to TRBD1. The CDR3 contains 12 residues. Germline loops: CDR1 ENHRY, CDR2 SYGVKD. V gave up 5 bases and J gave up 9 bases; unmatched junction bases: 2. The CDR3 spells CAISTGGLEQFF. The CDR3 coding sequence is TGTGCCATCAGTACAGGGGGCCTTGAGCAGTTCTTC.

The chain uses TRBV4-1 and TRBJ2-1, with 8 bases identical to TRBD2. Germline CDR1 reads MGHRA; CDR2 reads YSYEKL. This CDR3 has 13 amino acids. Trimming took 10 bases from V and 8 from J; bases not matched to a gene: 10. The CDR3 coding sequence is TGCGCCACTCGGCGGGAGGCCACCGATGAGCAGTTCTTC. It codes for CATRREATDEQFF.

The chain links TRBV19 to TRBJ1-5; the D gene is possibly TRBD1 (6 bases). The CDR3 covers 17 residues. CDR1 LNHDA and CDR2 SQIVND come from the germline V gene (reference sequence). Trimming left V 1 base short and J 4 bases short, with 17 bases between. The CDR3 sequence is CASSIGGRGPMNQPQHF. CDR3 DNA: TGTGCCAGTAGTATAGGCGGGCGGGGGCCTATGAATCAGCCCCAGCATTTT.

V is TRBV30 and J is TRBJ1-1; 7 positions match TRBD1. CDR1 GTSNPN and CDR2 SVGIG come from the germline V gene (reference sequence). The CDR3 is 15 residues long. V was pared by 2 bases and J by 4 bases, with 10 bases of the junction left unmatched. The CDR3 coding sequence is TGTGCCTGGAGTCCTATGTGGACAGGACGCACTGAAGCTTTCTTT. This translates into CAWSPMWTGRTEAFF.

The genes are TRBV9 and TRBJ2-1; TRBD1 aligns across 9 bases. Per germline, CDR1 SGDLS and CDR2 YYNGEE. This CDR3 has 15 residues. V lost 2 bases to trimming and J lost 7 bases; unmatched junction nucleotides: 7. The CDR3 is CASSVLGQGWNEQFF. CDR3 DNA sequence: TGTGCCAGCAGCGTCTTGGGACAGGGTTGGAATGAGCAGTTCTTC.

V gene TRBV19 combines with J gene TRBJ2-7, with D perhaps TRBD1 (6 bases). V lost 8 bases and J lost 0, with 11 bases in between. The CDR3 extends over 13 amino acids. Per germline, CDR1 LNHDA and CDR2 SQIVND (reference sequence). CDR3 bases: TGTGCCAGTCGGGACACGAGCTCCTACGAGCAGTACTTC. Translation: CASRDTSSYEQYF. Combining the CDR3 with reference TRBV19 and TRBJ2-7 gives the whole variable domain DGGITQSPKYLFRKEGQNVTLSCEQNLNHDAMYWYRQDPGQGLRLIYYSQIVNDFQKGDIAEGYSVSREKKESFPLTVTSAQKNPTAFYLCASRDTSSYEQYFGPGTRLTVT.

V gene TRBV7-9 combines with J gene TRBJ2-7; 9 positions agree with TRBD2. This CDR3 spans 16 amino acids. V lost 1 base, J lost 2 bases, and 6 bases stayed unmatched. Germline V gene data show CDR1 as SEHNR and CDR2 as FQNEAQ (reference sequence). The CDR3 reads CASSLEVAGAAYEQYF. In DNA form, the CDR3 reads TGTGCCAGCAGCTTAGAGGTAGCGGGAGCGGCCTACGAGCAGTACTTC.

The V call is TRBV6-1, the J call TRBJ1-2; 8 bases are a match to TRBD1. The V gene's germline CDR1 is MNHNS and CDR2 SASEGT. The CDR3 spans 13 residues. V shed 5 bases, J shed 4 bases, and the junction held 3 bases outside the gene matches. CDR3 bases: TGTGCCAGCAGTAGACAGGGGACCTATGGCTACACCTTC. Its translation: CASSRQGTYGYTF.

This chain connects TRBV19 to TRBJ1-1; possibly TRBD1 for D (6 bases). The CDR3 is made up of 13 amino acids. The V end lost 7 bases, the J end lost 10 bases, and 19 bases lay between the germline ends. Germline loops: CDR1 LNHDA, CDR2 SQIVND (reference sequence). The CDR3 region is CASNYEQGGLAFF. The CDR3 nucleotides are TGTGCCAGTAATTATGAACAGGGAGGGCTAGCTTTCTTT.

The gene calls are TRBV19 and TRBJ2-5; 8 positions agree with TRBD1. The V gene end was trimmed by 6 bases and the J gene end by 5 bases; junction bases not matched to a gene: 8. There are 14 residues in the CDR3. Germline lookup yields CDR1 LNHDA and CDR2 SQIVND (reference sequence). CDR3 nucleotide sequence: TGTGCCAGTAGCCCGACGGGGGACAGGGAGACCCAGTACTTC. Protein: CASSPTGDRETQYF.

The V call is TRBV11-2, the J call TRBJ2-3, with a tentative D call TRBD2 (6 bases). The CDR3 runs 16 residues. V lost 6 bases and J 6 bases, leaving 22 bases between the germline ends. The germline gives CDR1 SGHAT, CDR2 FQNNGV. CDR3 region: CASRHSGVGGRDTQYF. CDR3 in DNA: TGTGCCAGCAGACACTCTGGGGTGGGAGGAAGGGATACGCAGTATTTT.

To note about this clone: This CDR3 is also generated by other DNA sequences in the sample. V usage is TRBV5-1 and J usage is TRBJ2-7, with 11 bases identical to TRBD1. J lost 3 bases, V lost 4 bases, and 3 bases had no gene match. Germline V gene lookup returns CDR1 SGHRS and CDR2 YFSETQ. The CDR3 has 14 amino acids. In DNA form, the CDR3 reads TGCGCCAGCAGCAGCGGGACAGGGGGCTACGAGCAGTACTTC. Its protein is CASSSGTGGYEQYF.

The chain carries TRBV18 and TRBJ1-1, with TRBD1 as a possible D gene (6 bases). V was pared by 3 bases and J by 1 base, with 9 bases between. In germline, CDR1 is KGHSH, CDR2 LQKENI. The CDR3 sequence is 14 residues long. As DNA, the CDR3 is TGTGCCAGCTCACCCGGGACACAGAACACTGAAGCTTTCTTT. The encoded protein is CASSPGTQNTEAFF.

The CDR3 sequence: CALEIIKTQYF. The CDR3 bases are TGTGCCTTGGAGATCATAAAGACCCAGTACTTC. The chain carries TRBV30 and TRBJ2-5, with no clear D. Per the germline V gene, CDR1 is GTSNPN and CDR2 is SVGIG (reference sequence). Trimming removed 7 bases from V and 6 bases from J, with 12 bases in between. The CDR3 covers 11 residues.

V usage is TRBV7-9 and J usage is TRBJ1-2; 9 bases line up with TRBD1. CDR1 is SEHNR, CDR2 FQNEAQ, per germline (reference sequence). This CDR3 is built from 15 residues. Unmatched junction bases numbered 7, after V lost 1 base and J lost 7 bases. For the CDR3, the DNA is TGTGCCAGCAGCTTAGTCGGGACAGGGAAAGGTGGCTACACCTTC. It yields the protein CASSLVGTGKGGYTF. Looking up the rest from reference TRBV7-9 and TRBJ1-2 gives the full variable domain: DTGVSQNPRHKITKRGQNVTFRCDPISEHNRLYWYRQTLGQGPEFLTYFQNEAQLEKSRLLSDRFSAERPKGSFSTLEIQRTEQGDSAMYLCASSLVGTGKGGYTFGSGTRLTVV.

The rearrangement uses TRBV6-6 and TRBJ1-2; the D is unclear. The V and J ends lost 6 bases and 4 bases respectively, with 12 bases between them. The CDR3 is made up of 13 amino acids. The germline V gene has CDR1 MNHNY and CDR2 SVGAGI (reference sequence). The CDR3 sequence is CASSPPTAYGYTF. Here the CDR3 DNA reads TGTGCCAGCAGCCCGCCTACTGCCTATGGCTACACCTTC.

The V and J genes are TRBV11-2 and TRBJ2-5; 8 positions agree with TRBD1. The CDR3 sequence is 14 residues long. Germline assignment: CDR1 SGHAT and CDR2 FQNNGV. The trim removed 3 bases at V and 11 bases at J, leaving 11 bases unmatched. The CDR3 DNA follows: TGTGCCAGCAGCTTCGGACAGGGTGGTCGGGAGCAGTACTTC. Protein product: CASSFGQGGREQYF.

The chain employs TRBV7-8 and TRBJ2-2, with 7 bases matching TRBD1. The trim removed 7 bases at V and 0 bases at J, leaving 11 bases unmatched. Germline lookup yields CDR1 SGHVS and CDR2 FQNEAQ. The CDR3 loop spans 17 amino acids. CDR3 sequence: CASKTPGQLANTGELFF. The CDR3 nucleotides are TGTGCCAGCAAAACACCGGGACAGCTCGCGAACACCGGGGAGCTGTTTTTT.

V gene TRBV4-1 combines with J gene TRBJ2-1; 8 bases map to TRBD2. This CDR3 is built from 17 residues. The germline V gene encodes CDR1 MGHRA and CDR2 YSYEKL. The ends lost 3 bases at V and 3 bases at J; junction bases unmatched: 10. CDR3 in DNA: TGCGCCAGCAGCCAGATGAATAGCGGGAAGAACTACAATGAGCAGTTCTTC. As protein: CASSQMNSGKNYNEQFF.